This TCR beta chain originates from a study of T-cell memory formation after mild COVID-19. Each CDR3 protein gets one entry after TCRdb re-called the 5' RACE reads with MiXCR. Of more than 100,000 distinct CDR3 sequences in the sample, about 5.9% were seen once. The germline V gene has CDR1 LGHNA and CDR2 YNFKEQ. This CDR3 is 16 amino acids long. V trimming: 4 bases; J trimming: 1 base; junction bases outside the gene matches: 8. This clonotype came up many times. The target antigen is unknown. Study-wide results and caveats: Pre-infection memory contained some responding clones, which suggested that cross-reactive memory had joined.

The source of this sequence is an adult woman who had mild COVID-19 (a few samples of this study predate the infection). Cell type and time point are not known. The chain links TRBV4-2 to TRBJ2-3; 7 nucleotides line up with TRBD1. What was sequenced was PBMCs or a T cell subset sorted from them (not recorded which). This CDR3 is CASSPDGQGGTDTQYF. The CDR3 DNA reads TGTGCCAGCAGCCCCGACGGGCAGGGGGGCACAGATACGCAGTATTTT.